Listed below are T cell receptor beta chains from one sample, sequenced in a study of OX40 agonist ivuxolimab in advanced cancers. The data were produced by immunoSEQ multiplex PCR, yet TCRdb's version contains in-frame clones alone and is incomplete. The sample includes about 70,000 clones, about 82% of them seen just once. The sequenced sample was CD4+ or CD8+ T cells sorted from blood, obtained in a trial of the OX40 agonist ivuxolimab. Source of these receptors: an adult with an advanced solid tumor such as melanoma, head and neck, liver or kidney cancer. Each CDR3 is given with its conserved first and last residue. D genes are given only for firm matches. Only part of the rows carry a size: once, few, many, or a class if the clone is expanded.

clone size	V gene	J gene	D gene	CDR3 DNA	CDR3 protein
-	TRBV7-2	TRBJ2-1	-	TGTGCCAGCAGCTTAGGAGGGTCTGTTAATCAGTTCTTC	CASSLGGSVNQFF
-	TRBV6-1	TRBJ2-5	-	TGTGCCAGCAGTACGACAGTTGCGGCAGAGACCCAGTACTTC	CASSTTVAAETQYF
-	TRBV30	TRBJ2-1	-	TGTGCCTGGAGTGTAGGGCAGGGCAATCACAATGAGCAGTTCTTC	CAWSVGQGNHNEQFF
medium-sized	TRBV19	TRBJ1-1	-	TGTGCCAGTAGGGACGTAAGGAACACTGAAGCTTTCTTT	CASRDVRNTEAFF
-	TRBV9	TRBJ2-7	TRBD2	TGTGCCAGCAGCCCCAGGGCGGGGGAGAGCTCCTACGAGCAGTACTTC	CASSPRAGESSYEQYF
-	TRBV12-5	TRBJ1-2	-	TGTGCTAGTGGTTTCGTTATCCCCGACGGCATCAACTATGGCTACACCTTC	CASGFVIPDGINYGYTF
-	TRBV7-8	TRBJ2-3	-	TGTGCCAGCACCCCTTTCCGGGTCCCTCGCGATACGCAGTATTTT	CASTPFRVPRDTQYF
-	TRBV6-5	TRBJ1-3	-	TGTGCCAGCAGTTACAGGGGGGCGCAGGGAAACACCATATATTTT	CASSYRGAQGNTIYF
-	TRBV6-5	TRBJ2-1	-	TGTGCCAGCAAAAGGGACTCCTACAATGAGCAGTTCTTC	CASKRDSYNEQFF
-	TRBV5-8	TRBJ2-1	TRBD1	TGTGCCAGCAGCTTGACAGGGGGCTCCTACAATGAGCAGTTCTTC	CASSLTGGSYNEQFF
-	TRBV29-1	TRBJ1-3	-	TGCAGCGTTGCGACCTCCCTATCTGGAAACACCATATATTTT	CSVATSLSGNTIYF
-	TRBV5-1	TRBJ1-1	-	TGCGCCAGCAGCCAAGGAAGAGGAGGTCTGGGGACTGAAGCTTTCTTT	CASSQGRGGLGTEAFF
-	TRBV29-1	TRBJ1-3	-	TGCAGCGTTAGAGCAGGGACTAAAGGAAACACCATATATTTT	CSVRAGTKGNTIYF
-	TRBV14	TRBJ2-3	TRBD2	TGTGCCAGCAGCCAAGATTTGGCGGGAGCGGGTACGCAGTATTTT	CASSQDLAGAGTQYF
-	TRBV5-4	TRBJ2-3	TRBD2	TGTGCCGCAGTTAGTAGCGGGAATCCAGATACGCAGTATTTT	CAAVSSGNPDTQYF
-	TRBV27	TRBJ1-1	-	TGTGCCAGCTATCGGGGTGGGGGGGCGAACACTGAAGCTTTCTTT	CASYRGGGANTEAFF
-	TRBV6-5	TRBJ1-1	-	TGTGCCAGCAGTTCAGATTCTTCGTCCACTGAAGCTTTCTTT	CASSSDSSSTEAFF
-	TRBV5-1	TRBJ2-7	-	TGCGCCAGCAGCAATGCAGGCTTGGATACAGGCTTGCGCAAAGCGTACGAGCAGTACTTC	CASSNAGLDTGLRKAYEQYF
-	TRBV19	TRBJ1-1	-	TGTGCCACCCGGGGAGGGGCATCTAAGGACACTGAAGCTTTCTTT	CATRGGASKDTEAFF
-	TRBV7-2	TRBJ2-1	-	TGTGCCAGCAGCTTGGGGCCCAGCTCCTACAATGAGCAGTTCTTC	CASSLGPSSYNEQFF
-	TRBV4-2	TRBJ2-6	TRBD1	TGTGCCAGCAGCCAATATCCGGGACAGGGGATCTCTGGGGCCAACGTCCTGACTTTC	CASSQYPGQGISGANVLTF
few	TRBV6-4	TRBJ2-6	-	TGTGCCAGCAGTGCCGGGGTATCAACGTCTGGGGCCAACGTCCTGACTTTC	CASSAGVSTSGANVLTF
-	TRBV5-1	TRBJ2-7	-	TGCGCCAGCAGCCGGGGGCAGCCGCCCTACGAGCAGTACTTC	CASSRGQPPYEQYF
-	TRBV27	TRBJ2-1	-	TGTGCCAGCGGCAACGCCCGAGTCAATGAGCAGTTCTTC	CASGNARVNEQFF
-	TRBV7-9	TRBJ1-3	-	TGTGCCAGCCGCCAGGCCAGCTCTGGAAACACCATATATTTT	CASRQASSGNTIYF
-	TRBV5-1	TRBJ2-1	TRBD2	TGCGCCAGCAGCTCCGGGACTAGCGGGGGGTATGAGCAGTTCTTC	CASSSGTSGGYEQFF
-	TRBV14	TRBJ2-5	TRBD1	TGTGCCAGCAGCCCTCGGGACAGCATTTTGGAGACCCAGTACTTC	CASSPRDSILETQYF
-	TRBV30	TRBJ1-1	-	TGTGCCTGGGGGGGAAACACTGAAGCTTTCTTT	CAWGGNTEAFF
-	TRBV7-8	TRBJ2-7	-	TGTGCCAGCAGCTTGCGGGGTACGGTCTTTTACGAGCAGTACTTC	CASSLRGTVFYEQYF
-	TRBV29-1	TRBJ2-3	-	TGCAGCGTTGAGGGGGGACGTACAGATACGCAGTATTTT	CSVEGGRTDTQYF
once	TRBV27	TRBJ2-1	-	TGTGCCAGCAGTTTCGGAAGTTTCGCTAAAAATGAGCAGTTCTTC	CASSFGSFAKNEQFF
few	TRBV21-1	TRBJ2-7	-	TGTGCCAGCAGGGACAGGGGGCACTACGAGCAGTACTTC	CASRDRGHYEQYF
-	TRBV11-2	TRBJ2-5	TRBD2	TGTGCCAGCAGAACGGGACTAGCGGCTAGAGAGACCCAGTACTTC	CASRTGLAARETQYF
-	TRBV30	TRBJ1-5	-	TGTGCCTGGAGTACTACGACCGGACCTCAGCCCCAGCATTTT	CAWSTTTGPQPQHF
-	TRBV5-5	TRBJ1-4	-	TGTGCCAGCAGTCCGGGTAACCGGGATGAAAAACTGTTTTTT	CASSPGNRDEKLFF
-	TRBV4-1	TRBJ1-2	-	TGCGCCAGCAGCCAATCCCGACAGGATTACTATGGCTACACCTTC	CASSQSRQDYYGYTF
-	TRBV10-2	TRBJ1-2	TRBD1	TGCGCCAGCAGTGAGTCCAGGGGGCTTAACTATGGCTACACCTTC	CASSESRGLNYGYTF
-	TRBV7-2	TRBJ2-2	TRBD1	TGTGCCAGCAGGGTAGACAGGGGACGGGAGCTGTTTTTT	CASRVDRGRELFF
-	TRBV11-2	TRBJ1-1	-	TGTGCCAGCAGCTTAGATCTGGGGGGAAATTCTGAAGCTTTCTTT	CASSLDLGGNSEAFF
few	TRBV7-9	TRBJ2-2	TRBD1	TGTGCCAGCAGCCGAAAAGGACCGGGACAGGACGCCAACACCGGGGAGCTGTTTTTT	CASSRKGPGQDANTGELFF
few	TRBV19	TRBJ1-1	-	TGTGCCAGTAGTCGTGGGACTGAAGCTTTCTTT	CASSRGTEAFF
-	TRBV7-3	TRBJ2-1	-	TGTGCCAGCAGCTCGACCCCGGGTACCGCGCAGTTCTTC	CASSSTPGTAQFF
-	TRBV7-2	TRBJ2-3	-	TGTGCCAGCAGCCCGACAGTAGATACGCAGTATTTT	CASSPTVDTQYF
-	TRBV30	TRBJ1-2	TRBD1	TGTGCCTGGAGATCGGACAGGGGGCGCGGCTACACCTTC	CAWRSDRGRGYTF
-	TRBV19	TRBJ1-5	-	TGTGCCACCAGACCGGGACACTTCAATCAGCCCCAGCATTTT	CATRPGHFNQPQHF
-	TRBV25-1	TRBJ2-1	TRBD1	TGTGCCAGCAGTGTAGGACAGGGTACGAATGAGCAGTTCTTC	CASSVGQGTNEQFF
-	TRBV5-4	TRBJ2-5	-	TGTGCCAGCAGCTTCCCCGAACATCAAGAGACCCAGTACTTC	CASSFPEHQETQYF
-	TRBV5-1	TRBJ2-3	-	TGCGCCAGCAGCTTGTCAGATACGCAGTATTTT	CASSLSDTQYF
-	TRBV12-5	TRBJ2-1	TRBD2	TGTGCTAGTGGTTTGGTACGGAGCGGGGGGTCAATAAGCTCCTACAATGAGCAGTTCTTC	CASGLVRSGGSISSYNEQFF
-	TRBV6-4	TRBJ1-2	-	TGTGCCAGCAGGAGCCAGACATCGAATGGCTACACCTTC	CASRSQTSNGYTF
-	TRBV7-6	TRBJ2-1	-	TGTGCCAGCAGCGAATTCGGGGGACGATACAATGAGCAGTTCTTC	CASSEFGGRYNEQFF
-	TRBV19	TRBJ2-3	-	TGTGCCAGTAGTATAGAGGGAACTACAGATACGCAGTATTTT	CASSIEGTTDTQYF
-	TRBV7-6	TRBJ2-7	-	TGTGCCAGCAGCCCAGGACAGCCCGGCGAGCAGTACTTC	CASSPGQPGEQYF